This T cell receptor (beta chain) was sequenced for a study of early T cells in non-severe SARS-CoV-2 infection. Trimming took 0 bases from V and 8 from J; bases not matched to a gene: 11. The CDR3 loop spans 16 amino acids. Germline CDR1 is SGHNT and CDR2 is YYREEE (reference sequence). Attachment of unique molecular identifiers was made to individual cDNA molecules. TCRdb analysed the 5' RACE reads with MiXCR anew, one entry per CDR3 protein. The top ten clones hold around 15% of a sample with about 64,000 distinct CDR3 sequences, more than 7% of them seen once. This clonotype has at least ten counts.

V usage is TRBV5-4 and J usage is TRBJ2-1; TRBD2 matches 7 bases. This TCR was recovered from an adult who was a healthcare worker with PCR-confirmed SARS-CoV-2 infection or an uninfected control (not recorded which). The sample was whole blood, taken at baseline. CDR3 in amino acids: CASSLEGGRRIDEQFF. In DNA form, the CDR3 reads TGTGCCAGCAGCTTGGAGGGCGGGAGAAGGATCGATGAGCAGTTCTTC. Complete variable domain (other parts from reference TRBV5-4 and TRBJ2-1): ETGVTQSPTHLIKTRGQQVTLRCSSQSGHNTVSWYQQALGQGPQFIFQYYREEENGRGNFPPRFSGLQFPNYSSELNVNALELDDSALYLCASSLEGGRRIDEQFFGPGTRLTVL.